A single sample is the source of the 19 T cell receptor beta chains below, sequenced in a study of CD8+CD57+ T cells in acquired aplastic anemia. Only patients with CD8+CD57+ cell expansion on flow cytometry were chosen for sequencing. CDR3 and TCR beta VDJ profiling relied on genomic DNA as the template. TCRdb reprocessed the reads with MiXCR, giving one entry per CDR3 protein. The top ten hold roughly 3.2% of the sample, which has 150,000 to 200,000 distinct CDR3 sequences, approximately 44% seen once. Sequences were obtained from sorted CD4+, CD8+, or CD8+CD57+ T cells (not recorded which) from PBMCs. The receptors here all came from a human donor with aplastic anemia.

This clonotype was seen repeatedly, ten times or more. The conserved phenylalanine or tryptophan normally closing the CDR3 is absent here, so this likely arose from a read error. The V call is TRBV6-4, the J call TRBJ1-2; the match to TRBD1 covers 8 bases. Germline lookup yields CDR1 MRHNA and CDR2 SNTAGT. This CDR3 region has 14 residues. The CDR3 nucleotides are TGTGCCAGTAGTGAGACAGGGGCTGGCGTTGGCTACACCCTC. This encodes CASSETGAGVGYTL.

V and J are TRBV25-1 and TRBJ1-3; D gene uncertain. Looked up from germline, CDR1 is MGHDK and CDR2 is SYGVNS. This CDR3 has 15 residues. Trimming stripped 5 bases from V and 0 bases from J, with 11 bases between. CDR3 sequence: CASSSAGNSGNTIYF. Written as DNA, the CDR3 is TGTGCCAGCAGTTCCGCGGGGAACTCTGGAAACACCATATATTTT.

There are many counts of this clonotype. The chain uses TRBV2 and TRBJ2-3; 7 bases are a match to TRBD1. Germline assignment: CDR1 SNHLY and CDR2 FYNNEI. After removal of 7 bases from V and 0 bases from J, the junction contained 4 bases not matched to a gene. CDR3 length: 14 amino acids. The CDR3 DNA reads as TGTGCCAGCAACCCGACAGGGAGCACAGATACGCAGTATTTT. Its protein product is CASNPTGSTDTQYF.

Details on this clonotype: Mismatch with germline at one junction end may stem from a read error. The genes are TRBV10-3 and TRBJ1-5; D call uncertain. There are 14 residues in the CDR3. Germline CDR1 ENHRY, CDR2 SYGVKD. The CDR3 here is CASSYSQSNQPQHF. Written as DNA, the CDR3 is TGTGCCAGCAGTTACTCGCAGAGTAATCAGCCCCAGCATTTT.

V gene TRBV19 combines with J gene TRBJ1-1; the match to TRBD1 covers 9 bases. The length of the CDR3 is 15 residues. Germline-derived CDR1 and CDR2 are LNHDA and SQIVND (reference sequence). The V segment lost 7 bases and the J segment 0 bases; nucleotides outside the gene matches: 6. CDR3 amino acids: CASTSGDRVNTEAFF. The CDR3 DNA reads as TGTGCCAGTACCTCAGGGGACAGGGTGAACACTGAAGCTTTCTTT.

This rearrangement joins TRBV6-5 to TRBJ1-6; unclear D gene. The CDR3 is 15 amino acids. V lost 0 bases, J lost 5 bases, and 8 bases lay in between. Germline V CDR1 and CDR2: MNHEY, SVGAGI. CDR3 sequence: CASSYSTRDNSPLHF. CDR3 sequence (DNA): TGTGCCAGCAGTTACTCGACGCGGGATAATTCACCCCTCCACTTT.

This sequence joins TRBV20-1 and TRBJ1-2, with D possibly being TRBD1 (6 bases). Looked up from germline, CDR1 is DFQATT and CDR2 is SNEGSKA (reference sequence). V was clipped by 5 bases and J by 7 bases, with 17 bases between them. The CDR3 is 13 residues long. CDR3 bases: TGCAGTGCTGCGGGACGGGGGGGCCGTGGCTACACCTTC. Protein product: CSAAGRGGRGYTF.

About this clonotype: A read error may be the cause here, since a much bigger clone is one base away. The chain recombines TRBV20-1 with TRBJ2-1; 8 positions match TRBD1. After removal of 2 bases from V and 6 bases from J, the junction contained 6 bases not matched to a gene. Germline V CDR1 and CDR2: DFQATT, SNEGSKA (reference sequence). The CDR3 extends over 14 amino acids. The CDR3 spells CSARPRTGTNEQFF. The CDR3 DNA sequence: TGCAGTGCTAGACCCCGGACAGGGACCAATGAGCAGTTCTTC.

This clonotype was observed a few times. The chain combines TRBV6-1 with TRBJ1-5, with D unclear. The length of the CDR3 is 16 residues. V was cut by 3 bases and J by 0 bases, with 12 bases left in between. The germline V gene has CDR1 MNHNS and CDR2 SASEGT. This CDR3 reads CASSELTFYSNQPQHF. CDR3 in DNA: TGTGCCAGCAGTGAGTTGACATTTTATAGCAATCAGCCCCAGCATTTT.

As for this clonotype: This may come from a read error, since a much larger clone is one base off. V is TRBV6-5 and J is TRBJ1-1; no clear D. CDR3 length: 16 amino acids. V lost 0 bases and J 6 bases, leaving 17 bases between the germline ends. Per germline, CDR1 MNHEY and CDR2 SVGAGI. The CDR3 DNA sequence: TGTGCCAGCAGTTACTCTACGGGTACTTTGACCGCTGAAGCTTTCTTT. Its translation: CASSYSTGTLTAEAFF.

This clonotype has ten or more counts. The gene calls are TRBV12-3 or TRBV12-4 and TRBJ2-5; D might be TRBD2 (6 bases). Trimming stripped 3 bases from V and 2 bases from J, with 16 bases between. This CDR3 has 16 residues. The CDR3 coding sequence is TGTGCCAGCAGTTTGGAGGGTCGGGGTAGGCAAGAGACCCAGTACTTC. Protein product: CASSLEGRGRQETQYF.

This CDR3 is CASSLLGHTEAFF. The DNA for the CDR3 is TGTGCCAGCAGCTTATTGGGGCACACTGAAGCTTTCTTT. The chain is built from TRBV5-5 and TRBJ1-1, with D possibly TRBD1 on 5 matching bases. The CDR3 is 13 residues long. The germline V and J ends were trimmed by 2 bases and 3 bases, with 8 bases remaining between them. The V gene's germline CDR1 is SGHKS and CDR2 YYEKEE (reference sequence).

Many counts were recorded for this clonotype. The chain carries TRBV7-3 and TRBJ1-1; the D gene is possibly TRBD1 (5 bases). CDR3 size: 14 residues. Per germline, CDR1 SGHTA and CDR2 FQGTGA. V lost 9 bases and J lost 0, with 14 bases in between. The CDR3 is CASSGPPLNTEAFF. CDR3 bases: TGTGCCAGTTCGGGGCCGCCTCTGAACACTGAAGCTTTCTTT.

V usage is TRBV29-1 and J usage is TRBJ1-2; 11 bases map to TRBD1. The CDR3 has 12 residues. Germline CDR1 SQVTM, CDR2 ANQGSEA. V was clipped by 4 bases and J by 6 bases; unmatched bases: 1. CDR3 protein: CSVGTGGDGYTF. The CDR3 bases are TGCAGCGTTGGGACAGGGGGCGATGGCTACACCTTC.

This clonotype has only a few counts. The chain is built from TRBV18 and TRBJ1-1; D not resolved. This CDR3 region has 12 residues. Trimming pared 2 bases from V and 8 bases from J, leaving 9 bases between. Germline values: CDR1 KGHSH, CDR2 LQKENI. CDR3: CASSPAEREAFF. Here the CDR3 DNA reads TGTGCCAGCTCACCAGCTGAGAGGGAAGCTTTCTTT.

J is TRBJ2-5 and V is TRBV7-2, with D perhaps TRBD1 or TRBD2 (5 bases each). This CDR3 contains 14 residues. Germline V gene sequence: CDR1 SGHTA, CDR2 FQGNSA. The V end lost 3 bases, the J end lost 9 bases, and 17 bases lay between the germline ends. The DNA for the CDR3 is TGTGCCAGCAGCTTTGATGGGGGTATGGCGGCCCAGTACTTC. This encodes CASSFDGGMAAQYF.

This clonotype was seen a handful of times. The chain has TRBV10-3 and TRBJ2-7, with D perhaps TRBD1 (6 bases). The V end lost 2 bases, the J end lost 2 bases, and 22 bases lay between the germline ends. This CDR3 region has 18 residues. Germline CDR1 reads ENHRY; CDR2 reads SYGVKD. The CDR3 DNA is TGTGCCATCAGTGAGGCTGATTTTTGGGCAGGGGACACCTACGAGCAGTACTTC. It codes for CAISEADFWAGDTYEQYF.

This clonotype was picked up many times. The gene calls are TRBV7-4 and TRBJ1-5; no clear D. The V end was cut by 7 bases, the J end by 0 bases, with 19 bases between. CDR3 length: 17 residues. Germline CDR1 and CDR2: SGHVT and SQSDAQ. CDR3 residues: CASTQLRRSHSNQPQHF. As DNA, the CDR3 is TGTGCCAGCACCCAACTGAGACGGTCCCATAGCAATCAGCCCCAGCATTTT.

Ten or more counts support this clonotype. The chain carries TRBV20-1 and TRBJ2-2; 10 nucleotides align to TRBD2. Trimming took 8 bases from V and 6 from J; bases not matched to a gene: 9. The CDR3 loop spans 14 amino acids. Germline-derived CDR1 and CDR2 are DFQATT and SNEGSKA (reference sequence). CDR3 in DNA: TGCAGTTCCCAGCGGGAGGGAAGGTCCGGGGAGCTGTTTTTT. Translation: CSSQREGRSGELFF.